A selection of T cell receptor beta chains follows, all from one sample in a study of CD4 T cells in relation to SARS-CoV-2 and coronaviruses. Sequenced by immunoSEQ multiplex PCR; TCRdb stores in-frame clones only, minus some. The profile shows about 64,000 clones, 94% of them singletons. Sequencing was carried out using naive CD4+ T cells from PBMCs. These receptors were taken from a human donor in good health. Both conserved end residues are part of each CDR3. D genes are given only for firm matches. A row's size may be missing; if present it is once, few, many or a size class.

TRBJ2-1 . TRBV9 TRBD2 CASSWTSGPSYNEQFF TGTGCCAGCAGCTGGACTAGCGGGCCCTCCTACAATGAGCAGTTCTTC
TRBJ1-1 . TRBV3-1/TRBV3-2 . CASSQGLGASEAFF TGTGCCAGCAGCCAAGGATTAGGGGCGTCTGAAGCTTTCTTT
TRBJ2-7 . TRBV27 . CASSRTGTYEQYF TGTGCCAGCAGTCGGACGGGGACCTACGAGCAGTACTTC
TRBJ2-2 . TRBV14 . CASSPLARNTGELFF TGTGCCAGCAGCCCGCTAGCGAGGAACACCGGGGAGCTGTTTTTT
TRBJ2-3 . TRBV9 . CASSRTGFGTDTQYF TGTGCCAGCAGCCGTACAGGGTTCGGGACAGATACGCAGTATTTT
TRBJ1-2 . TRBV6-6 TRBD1 CASSQGQGGPYGYTF TGTGCCAGCAGTCAGGGACAGGGTGGTCCTTATGGCTACACCTTC
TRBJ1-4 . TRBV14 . CASSPQTGGGNEKLFF TGTGCCAGCAGCCCCCAGACAGGCGGGGGTAATGAAAAACTGTTTTTT
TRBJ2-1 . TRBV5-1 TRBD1 CASSLVPVTGGFNEQFF TGCGCCAGCAGCTTGGTCCCCGTGACAGGGGGCTTTAATGAGCAGTTCTTC
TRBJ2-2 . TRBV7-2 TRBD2 CASSLAGGQVGELFF TGTGCCAGCAGCTTAGCGGGAGGGCAAGTCGGGGAGCTGTTTTTT
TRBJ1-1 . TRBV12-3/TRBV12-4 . CASSLWPGGAFF TGTGCCAGCAGTTTATGGCCCGGTGGGGCTTTCTTT
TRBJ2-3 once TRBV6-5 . CASRDSSTDTQYF TGTGCCAGCAGGGACTCTAGCACAGATACGCAGTATTTT
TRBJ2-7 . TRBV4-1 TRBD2 CASSQVGLAGPYEQYF TGCGCCAGCAGCCAAGTTGGACTAGCGGGCCCCTACGAGCAGTACTTC
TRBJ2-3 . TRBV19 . CASSTPGQKGDTQYF TGTGCCAGTAGTACCCCGGGACAAAAGGGCGATACGCAGTATTTT
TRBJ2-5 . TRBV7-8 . CASSRPTGLFETQYF TGTGCCAGCAGCCGCCCGACTGGTTTGTTCGAGACCCAGTACTTC
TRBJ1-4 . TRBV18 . CASSPSTNEKLFF TGTGCCAGCTCACCATCAACTAATGAAAAACTGTTTTTT
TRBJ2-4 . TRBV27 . CASSLGGGGFQYF TGTGCCAGCAGTTTAGGGGGGGGCGGTTTTCAGTACTTC
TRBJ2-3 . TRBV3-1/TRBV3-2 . CASSQEGYTQYF TGTGCCAGCAGCCAAGAGGGTTATACGCAGTATTTT
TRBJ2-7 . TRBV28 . CASSLGAWGSYEQYF TGTGCCAGCAGTTTAGGGGCCTGGGGCTCCTACGAGCAGTACTTC
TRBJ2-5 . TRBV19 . CASSIDATGSRKTQYF TGTGCCAGTAGTATAGACGCGACAGGCAGTAGAAAGACCCAGTACTTC
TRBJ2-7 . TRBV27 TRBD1 CASSLTGSSYEQYF TGTGCCAGCAGTTTGACAGGGTCGTCCTACGAGCAGTACTTC
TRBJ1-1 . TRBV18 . CASSPSSVEAFF TGTGCCAGCTCACCCTCATCCGTCGAAGCTTTCTTT
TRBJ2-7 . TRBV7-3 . CASSLLALSYEQYF TGTGCCAGCAGCTTGCTAGCGCTCTCCTACGAGCAGTACTTC
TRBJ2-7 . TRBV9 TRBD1 CASSVRDRTYEQYF TGTGCCAGCAGCGTAAGGGACAGAACCTACGAGCAGTACTTC
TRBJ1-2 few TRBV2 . CASSETEVGSYTF TGTGCCAGCAGTGAAACCGAGGTCGGTAGCTACACCTTC
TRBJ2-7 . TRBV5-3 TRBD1 CARSPAGTGVDEQYF TGTGCCAGAAGCCCGGCCGGGACAGGGGTCGACGAGCAGTACTTC
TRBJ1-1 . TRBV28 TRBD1 CASSLVVQGAYEAFF TGTGCCAGCAGTTTAGTTGTTCAGGGGGCGTATGAAGCTTTCTTT
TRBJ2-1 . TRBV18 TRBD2 CASSPPGPAGGQFYNEQFF TGTGCCAGCTCACCACCCGGACCCGCGGGAGGGCAATTTTACAATGAGCAGTTCTTC
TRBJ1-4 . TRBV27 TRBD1 CASSSQGAGEKLFF TGTGCCAGCAGTTCTCAGGGGGCTGGTGAAAAACTGTTTTTT
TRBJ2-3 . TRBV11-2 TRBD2 CASSPRKGREVADTQYF TGTGCCAGCAGCCCACGAAAAGGGCGGGAGGTCGCAGATACGCAGTATTTT
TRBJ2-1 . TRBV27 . CASRRVDTNEQFF TGTGCCAGCCGACGAGTCGACACCAATGAGCAGTTCTTC
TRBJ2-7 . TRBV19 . CASSTPGRGSYEQYF TGTGCCAGTAGTACTCCGGGGAGGGGGTCCTACGAGCAGTACTTC
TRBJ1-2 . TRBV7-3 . CASSISGTTIPSVLYF TGTGCCAGCAGCATCTCCGGGACAACTATTCCCTCTGTGTTATACTTC
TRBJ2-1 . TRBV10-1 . CASSEAYSSYNEQFF TGCGCCAGCAGTGAAGCCTATAGCTCCTACAATGAGCAGTTCTTC
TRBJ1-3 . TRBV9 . CASSTTDTGNTIYF TGTGCCAGCAGCACTACTGACACTGGAAACACCATATATTTT
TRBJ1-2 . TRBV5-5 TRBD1 CASSRGDSNYGYTF TGTGCCAGCAGCAGAGGGGACAGTAACTATGGCTACACCTTC
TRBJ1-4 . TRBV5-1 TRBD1 CASSSTQGWANEKLFF TGCGCCAGCAGCTCAACACAGGGGTGGGCTAATGAAAAACTGTTTTTT
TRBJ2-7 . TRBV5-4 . CASRLEGGYEQYF TGTGCCAGCAGGTTGGAGGGGGGCTACGAGCAGTACTTC
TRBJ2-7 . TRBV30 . CAWSKTRQYF TGTGCCTGGAGTAAGACGAGGCAGTACTTC
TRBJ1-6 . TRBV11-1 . CASSRNRVPNSPLHF TGTGCCAGCAGCCGAAACAGGGTTCCTAATTCACCCCTCCACTTT
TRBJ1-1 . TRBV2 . CASSEVGSEAFF TGTGCCAGCAGTGAAGTGGGCTCTGAAGCTTTCTTT
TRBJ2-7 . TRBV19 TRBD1 CASTTGQGAYEQYF TGTGCCAGTACTACGGGACAGGGGGCCTACGAGCAGTACTTC
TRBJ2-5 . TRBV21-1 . CASSKAGSQETQYF TGTGCCAGCAGCAAAGCGGGCAGCCAAGAGACCCAGTACTTC
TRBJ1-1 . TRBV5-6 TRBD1 CASSPRTGAIEAFF TGTGCCAGCAGCCCTCGGACAGGGGCTATTGAAGCTTTCTTT
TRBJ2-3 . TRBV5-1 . CASSREPSTDTQYF TGCGCCAGCAGCCGAGAACCTAGCACAGATACGCAGTATTTT
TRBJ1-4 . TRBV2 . CASSESQIGEKLFF TGTGCCAGCAGTGAATCTCAGATTGGGGAAAAACTGTTTTTT
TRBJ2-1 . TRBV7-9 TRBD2 CASSLGTSGGYNEQFF TGTGCCAGCAGCCTTGGGACTAGCGGGGGCTACAATGAGCAGTTCTTC
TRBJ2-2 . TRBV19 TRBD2 CASTRTGTTYSGELFF TGTGCCAGTACCAGGACCGGGACTACATATTCCGGGGAGCTGTTTTTT
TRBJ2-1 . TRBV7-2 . CASSLRVNEQFF TGTGCCAGCAGCTTAAGGGTCAATGAGCAGTTCTTC
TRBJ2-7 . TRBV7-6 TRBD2 CASSLSLAGGSQQYF TGTGCCAGCAGCTTATCCCTAGCGGGAGGTAGCCAGCAGTACTTC
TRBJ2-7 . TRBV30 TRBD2 CAWSVRAGGISEQYF TGTGCCTGGAGTGTTAGGGCGGGAGGAATCTCCGAGCAGTACTTC
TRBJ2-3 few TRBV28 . CASRPGGGGRDTQYF TGTGCCAGCAGGCCCGGAGGGGGCGGGAGAGATACGCAGTATTTT
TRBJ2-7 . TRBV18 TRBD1 CASTDRGEGEQYF TGTGCCAGTACCGACAGGGGTGAGGGCGAGCAGTACTTC
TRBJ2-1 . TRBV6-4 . CASSENTYNEQFF TGTGCCAGCAGTGAAAACACTTACAATGAGCAGTTCTTC